A single sample gave rise to the 15 T cell receptor beta chains below, sequenced in a study of CD8 T cells in Susac syndrome. Random hexamers were used to reverse transcribe the RNA input (about 0.5 to 1 ug). MiXCR was run by TCRdb on the immunoSEQ multiplex PCR reads, yielding one entry per CDR3 protein. This sample has around 71,000 distinct CDR3 sequences; 96% occur once, and the top ten carry around 0.11%. The sample consisted of CD4+ T cells from PBMCs. These TCRs come from a human donor with multiple sclerosis.

In its sample, this clonotype was seen once. This chain uses TRBV29-1 with TRBJ2-6; D is uncertain. V was shortened by 0 bases and J by 1 base, with 10 bases between the two germline ends. Germline V gene data show CDR1 as SQVTM and CDR2 as ANQGSEA. This CDR3 comprises 16 residues. CDR3 loop: CSVEDRRRSGANVLTF. The CDR3 bases are TGCAGCGTTGAAGATCGCCGCCGATCTGGGGCCAACGTCCTGACTTTC.

This chain links TRBV6-6 with TRBJ1-6; D possibly corresponds to TRBD1 (6 bases). Germline lookup yields CDR1 MNHNY and CDR2 SVGAGI (reference sequence). V lost 5 bases and J lost 9, with 20 bases in between. This CDR3 region has 16 residues. The CDR3 coding sequence is TGTGCCAGCAGTACCCCTGGGCGGGGGCAGAGTTCACCCCTCCACTTT. Translation: CASSTPGRGQSSPLHF.

In this sample, this clonotype turned up once. This chain uses TRBV5-4 with TRBJ2-1; 7 bases are a match to TRBD2. The germline gives CDR1 SGHNT, CDR2 YYREEE (reference sequence). CDR3 length: 14 residues. With V trimmed by 4 bases and J by 1 base, 2 bases remained unmatched. This CDR3 reads CASSAGDSYNEQFF. The CDR3 bases are TGTGCCAGCAGCGCGGGGGATTCCTACAATGAGCAGTTCTTC. The full variable domain, rest sourced from reference TRBV5-4 and TRBJ2-1, is ETGVTQSPTHLIKTRGQQVTLRCSSQSGHNTVSWYQQALGQGPQFIFQYYREEENGRGNFPPRFSGLQFPNYSSELNVNALELDDSALYLCASSAGDSYNEQFFGPGTRLTVL.

V and J are TRBV7-3 and TRBJ1-1, with D perhaps TRBD1 (5 bases). CDR1 is SGHTA, CDR2 FQGTGA, per germline. This CDR3 region has 13 residues. V shed 3 bases and J shed 6 bases, with 11 bases lying between them. CDR3 sequence reads: CASSLTLGAEAFF. Written as DNA, the CDR3 is TGTGCCAGCAGCTTGACCTTGGGGGCTGAAGCTTTCTTT.

This chain links TRBV20-1 with TRBJ2-5; perhaps TRBD1 as D (6 bases). V was trimmed by 6 bases and J by 5 bases, leaving 16 bases between them. This CDR3 is built from 13 residues. The germline V gene has CDR1 DFQATT and CDR2 SNEGSKA (reference sequence). The CDR3 DNA is TGCAGTGCAGCGACAGGAGCCCTGGAGACCCAGTACTTC. Translation: CSAATGALETQYF.

Details on this clonotype: The junction shows a germline mismatch at one end, possibly a read error. The chain has TRBV20-1 and TRBJ2-7, with TRBD2 as a possible D gene (6 bases). Germline-derived CDR1 and CDR2 are DFQATT and SNEGSKA (reference sequence). This CDR3 is built from 15 residues. The CDR3 here is CSAPLAAGTSFEQYF. Written as DNA, the CDR3 is TGCAGTGCTCCCCTGGCGGCAGGGACTTCCTTCGAGCAGTACTTC.

The chain combines TRBV11-2 with TRBJ1-4; D unclear. The CDR3 runs to 13 residues. V shed 2 bases and J shed 7 bases, with 8 bases lying between them. From germline, CDR1 is SGHAT and CDR2 FQNNGV. CDR3: CASSLSIFEKLFF. The DNA of the CDR3 is TGTGCCAGCAGCTTAAGTATTTTTGAAAAACTGTTTTTT.

The rearrangement uses TRBV2 and TRBJ2-7; 7 bases are a match to TRBD2. This CDR3 is 15 amino acids long. The germline CDR1 and CDR2 sequences are SNHLY and FYNNEI. V dropped 1 base and J dropped 2; count of bases not matched to a gene: 5. For the CDR3, the DNA is TGTGCCAGCAGTGAAGAGCGGGGCGATACCTACGAGCAGTACTTC. Protein sequence: CASSEERGDTYEQYF.

The gene calls are TRBV5-1 and TRBJ2-1; 12 bases agree with TRBD2. Per germline, CDR1 SGHRS and CDR2 YFSETQ. V shed 3 bases, J shed 7 bases, and the junction held 8 bases outside the gene matches. CDR3 size: 16 residues. In DNA form, the CDR3 reads TGCGCCAGCAGCTCCCGCCCTAGCGGGGGGGCGAATGAGCAGTTCTTC. This codes for CASSSRPSGGANEQFF.

This clonotype has only one observation. The rearrangement links TRBV6-2 or TRBV6-3 to TRBJ2-5; D is unclear. V was pared by 5 bases and J by 10 bases, with 14 bases between. Germline V gene sequence: CDR1 MNHEY, CDR2 SVGEGT. This CDR3 region has 12 residues. CDR3 DNA sequence: TGTGCCAGCAGTATTGGGGAAGAGGTCCAGTACTTC. This gives the protein CASSIGEEVQYF.

The chain recombines TRBV7-9 with TRBJ2-7; 7 nucleotides line up with TRBD1. The CDR3 spans 14 residues. CDR1 and CDR2 (germline): SEHNR, FQNEAQ (reference sequence). J gave up 1 base and V 5 bases, and 5 bases lay outside the gene matches. The CDR3 loop reads CASSRDSYSYEQYF. Written as DNA, the CDR3 is TGTGCCAGCAGCCGGGACAGCTATTCCTACGAGCAGTACTTC.

This chain connects TRBV11-2 to TRBJ1-1; no firm D call. Germline values: CDR1 SGHAT, CDR2 FQNNGV. V was trimmed by 5 bases and J by 1 base, leaving 20 bases between them. The CDR3 is 17 amino acids. The CDR3 sequence: CASSRFTLTWENTEAFF. DNA for the CDR3: TGTGCCAGCAGCCGATTTACCCTGACATGGGAGAACACTGAAGCTTTCTTT.

The chain joins TRBV20-1 to TRBJ2-3, with 14 nucleotides matching TRBD2. The trim removed 5 bases at V and 5 bases at J, leaving 6 bases unmatched. Germline lookup yields CDR1 DFQATT and CDR2 SNEGSKA (reference sequence). This CDR3 region has 15 residues. The CDR3: CSAPGLAGVIDTQYF. The CDR3 DNA reads TGCAGTGCTCCGGGACTAGCGGGGGTCATAGATACGCAGTATTTT.

The V gene is TRBV7-9, the J gene TRBJ1-5; 8 bases are a match to TRBD1. Germline V gene lookup returns CDR1 SEHNR and CDR2 FQNEAQ (reference sequence). The CDR3 runs 15 residues. Unmatched junction bases numbered 3, after V lost 5 bases and J lost 0 bases. In DNA form, the CDR3 reads TGTGCCAGCAGCCGGGACAGGAATAGCAATCAGCCCCAGCATTTT. The encoded protein is CASSRDRNSNQPQHF.

The chain joins TRBV29-1 to TRBJ1-1, with D hard to call. CDR1 is SQVTM and CDR2 is ANQGSEA in the germline V gene. CDR3 length equals 13 residues. V was cut by 6 bases and J by 4 bases, with 15 bases left in between. The CDR3 sequence: CSVSNGVGTEAFF. CDR3 nucleotides: TGCAGCGTATCAAATGGAGTGGGCACTGAAGCTTTCTTT.